Presented here are 27 T cell receptor beta chains from one specimen sequenced in a study of blood T cell repertoires in COVID-19. Repertoires were generated with immunoSEQ multiplex PCR, while TCRdb's copy carries only in-frame clones and drops some. Among 300,000 to 450,000 clones listed, about 87% were seen once. Sequenced: peripheral blood. The receptors derive from a woman between 55 and 75 years old with COVID-19, enrolled during active disease.

The chain is built from TRBV5-4 and TRBJ2-3; 8 nucleotides match TRBD2. Germline V gives CDR1 SGHNT, CDR2 YYREEE (reference sequence). There are 14 residues in the CDR3. Unmatched junction bases numbered 5, after V lost 3 bases and J lost 5 bases. CDR3 nucleotides: TGTGCCAGCAGCTCGGGGGGGCTAAGAGATACGCAGTATTTT. It encodes CASSSGGLRDTQYF. The full variable domain, in which reference TRBV5-4 and TRBJ2-3 provide the parts outside the CDR3, is ETGVTQSPTHLIKTRGQQVTLRCSSQSGHNTVSWYQQALGQGPQFIFQYYREEENGRGNFPPRFSGLQFPNYSSELNVNALELDDSALYLCASSSGGLRDTQYFGPGTRLTVL.

The rearrangement joins TRBV5-5 to TRBJ2-1; 7 bases line up with TRBD1. This CDR3 is built from 15 residues. Trimming at V came to 2 bases and at J to 4 bases, leaving 6 bases not matched to a gene. Germline loops: CDR1 SGHKS, CDR2 YYEKEE (reference sequence). Here the CDR3 DNA reads TGTGCCAGCAGCTTCGAGACAGGGCCTTACAATGAGCAGTTCTTC. Residues: CASSFETGPYNEQFF.

V is TRBV10-3 and J is TRBJ1-2; D not certain. Per germline, CDR1 ENHRY and CDR2 SYGVKD. The CDR3 has 15 residues. Trimming pared 1 base from V and 5 bases from J, leaving 14 bases between. The CDR3 loop reads CAISEWKRARYGYTF. The CDR3 DNA is TGTGCCATCAGTGAGTGGAAGCGAGCAAGGTATGGCTACACCTTC.

V is TRBV4-2 and J is TRBJ1-3, with 8 bases matching TRBD1. The CDR3 extends over 19 amino acids. Trimming at V came to 3 bases and at J to 0 bases, leaving 13 bases not matched to a gene. In germline, CDR1 is LGHNA, CDR2 YNFKEQ. The CDR3 sequence: CASSHPPGRQGSSGNTIYF. The CDR3 nucleotides read TGTGCCAGCAGCCATCCTCCCGGACGACAGGGGAGCTCTGGAAACACCATATATTTT.

The V gene is TRBV19, the J gene TRBJ1-2; TRBD1 matches 8 bases. V lost 7 bases, J lost 3 bases, and 10 bases stayed unmatched. The CDR3 has 15 residues. Germline V lookup: CDR1 LNHDA, CDR2 SQIVND (reference sequence). The CDR3, as DNA: TGTGCCAGTACGGTGAGCAGGGGGCTGGACTATGGCTACACCTTC. Translating it yields CASTVSRGLDYGYTF.

J is TRBJ1-2 and V is TRBV9; no reliable D call. The CDR3 runs 14 residues. Trimming took 4 bases from V and 5 from J, leaving 15 bases between them. Germline V gene lookup returns CDR1 SGDLS and CDR2 YYNGEE. Written as DNA, the CDR3 is TGTGCCAGCAGCACCCCCAACGGAGGATATGGCTACACCTTC. It is translated as CASSTPNGGYGYTF.

The rearrangement uses TRBV19 and TRBJ1-3; 9 bases agree with TRBD1. This CDR3 contains 16 residues. Germline loops: CDR1 LNHDA, CDR2 SQIVND (reference sequence). The V and J ends lost 5 bases and 0 bases, in that order; junction bases with no gene match: 5. The DNA of the CDR3 is TGTGCCAGTAGTCCACAGGGGGCCTTCTCTGGAAACACCATATATTTT. It yields the protein CASSPQGAFSGNTIYF.

Notes on this clone: This may come from a read error, since a much larger clone is one base off. This chain uses TRBV3-1 (or the pseudogene TRBV3-2) with TRBJ1-2; 9 bases are shared with TRBD1. After removal of 4 bases from V and 3 bases from J, the junction contained 3 bases not matched to a gene. The CDR3 runs 14 residues. CDR1 and CDR2 (germline): LGHDT, YNNKEL (reference sequence). The CDR3 DNA follows: TGTGCCAGCAGCCCGGGACAGGGTGACTATGGCTACACCTTC. It translates to CASSPGQGDYGYTF.

The chain has TRBV5-6 and TRBJ1-4, with TRBD1 as a possible D gene (6 bases). Trimming pared 6 bases from V and 0 bases from J, leaving 12 bases between. Germline V lookup: CDR1 SGHDT, CDR2 YYEEEE. This CDR3 has 15 residues. CDR3 residues: CASTEWTATNEKLFF. The CDR3 bases are TGTGCCAGCACCGAGTGGACAGCAACTAATGAAAAACTGTTTTTT.

The rearrangement links TRBV24-1 to TRBJ2-2; tentatively, D is TRBD2 (5 bases). Germline CDR1 KGHDR, CDR2 SFDVKD. The V gene lost 4 bases and the J gene lost 4 bases, with 12 bases spanning the gap. The CDR3 extends over 15 amino acids. This CDR3 reads CATSDPSRGTGELFF. As DNA, the CDR3 is TGTGCCACCAGTGACCCTAGCCGGGGCACCGGGGAGCTGTTTTTT.

This sequence joins TRBV6-5 and TRBJ1-2; unclear D gene. The CDR3 covers 13 residues. The germline CDR1 and CDR2 sequences are MNHEY and SVGAGI. Between the trimmed V and J ends, which lost 2 bases and 7 bases, there was a span of 11 bases. The DNA of the CDR3 is TGTGCCAGCAGTTACCAGGTTATCGGTGGCTACACCTTC. It yields the protein CASSYQVIGGYTF.

This clone showed up just a few times. This sequence joins TRBV11-2 and TRBJ2-7; D remains ambiguous. The CDR3 is 14 amino acids. V was clipped by 4 bases and J by 7 bases, with 17 bases between them. The germline CDR1 and CDR2 sequences are SGHAT and FQNNGV. DNA for the CDR3: TGTGCCAGCAGCTCCCAGTTAAGCGCGTTGGAGCAGTACTTC. Amino acids: CASSSQLSALEQYF.

This chain links TRBV9 with TRBJ1-1; D perhaps matches TRBD1 (5 bases). Trimming cost V 0 bases and J 12 bases, with 12 bases left between them. Per germline, CDR1 SGDLS and CDR2 YYNGEE. The CDR3 consists of 12 residues. The CDR3 sequence is CASSVVAGSTFF. CDR3 sequence (DNA): TGTGCCAGCAGCGTAGTGGCAGGGTCGACTTTCTTT.

The chain is built from TRBV7-3 and TRBJ1-2, with D maybe TRBD1 (5 bases). V was clipped by 9 bases and J by 4 bases, with 12 bases between them. This CDR3 has 12 amino acids. The germline gives CDR1 SGHTA, CDR2 FQGTGA. The CDR3 coding sequence is TGTGCCAGTGGGCAGGGCCGCTATGGCTACACCTTC. Protein sequence: CASGQGRYGYTF.

The V and J genes are TRBV6-1 and TRBJ1-6; 9 bases line up with TRBD1. Per germline, CDR1 MNHNS and CDR2 SASEGT. V dropped 4 bases and J dropped 10; count of bases not matched to a gene: 11. CDR3 size: 16 residues. In DNA form, the CDR3 reads TGTGCCAGCAGTGCTCGATCGGACAGGGGACGATCACCCCTCCACTTT. This codes for CASSARSDRGRSPLHF.

This rearrangement joins TRBV5-6 to TRBJ1-2, with TRBD1 matching over 7 bases. J lost 2 bases, V lost 1 base, and 5 bases had no gene match. This CDR3 comprises 15 residues. Germline V gene sequence: CDR1 SGHDT, CDR2 YYEEEE. The CDR3, as DNA: TGTGCCAGCAGCTTGAGAAGGGGGCGAAACTATGGCTACACCTTC. This sequence encodes CASSLRRGRNYGYTF.

The rearrangement joins TRBV10-3 to TRBJ1-1; TRBD1 matches 9 bases. J gave up 8 bases and V 3 bases, and 10 bases lay outside the gene matches. This CDR3 has 15 amino acids. Germline CDR1 and CDR2: ENHRY and SYGVKD. The CDR3 sequence is CAISDWDRAPNEAFF. CDR3 DNA sequence: TGTGCCATCAGTGATTGGGACAGGGCCCCGAACGAAGCTTTCTTT.

This clone appeared a single time. The chain links TRBV2 to TRBJ2-2; 13 bases are shared with TRBD2. CDR3 length equals 15 residues. The junction had 1 base not matched to a gene; V was cut back by 4 bases and J by 5 bases. The germline V gene encodes CDR1 SNHLY and CDR2 FYNNEI. CDR3 bases: TGTGCCAGCAGTGTGGGACTAGCGGGAACCGGGGAGCTGTTTTTT. It is translated as CASSVGLAGTGELFF. The full variable domain, its missing parts supplied by reference TRBV2 and TRBJ2-2, is EPEVTQTPSHQVTQMGQEVILRCVPISNHLYFYWYRQILGQKVEFLVSFYNNEISEKSEIFDDQFSVERPDGSNFTLKIRSTKLEDSAMYFCASSVGLAGTGELFFGEGSRLTVL.

The gene calls are TRBV19 and TRBJ1-5; D is uncertain. This CDR3 is built from 15 residues. Trimming removed 6 bases at V and 0 bases at J, with 12 bases between. Germline V gives CDR1 LNHDA, CDR2 SQIVND (reference sequence). This CDR3 is CASRGSSFSNQPQHF. The CDR3 DNA reads TGTGCCAGTAGGGGCAGTTCCTTTAGCAATCAGCCCCAGCATTTT.

This chain uses TRBV9 with TRBJ1-2; the match to TRBD1 covers 10 bases. The length of the CDR3 is 14 residues. CDR1 is SGDLS, CDR2 YYNGEE, per germline. With 3 bases clipped from V and 6 bases from J, the junction kept 5 bases outside the gene matches. The DNA of the CDR3 is TGTGCCAGCAGCGCCAAAGGGACAGGGGATGGCTACACCTTC. Translation: CASSAKGTGDGYTF.

The chain combines TRBV5-1 with TRBJ2-3; 9 bases fit TRBD2. The germline V gene encodes CDR1 SGHRS and CDR2 YFSETQ. V trimming: 7 bases; J trimming: 1 base; junction bases outside the gene matches: 7. This CDR3 is built from 15 residues. CDR3: CASGGSGGRTDTQYF. The CDR3 DNA reads as TGCGCCAGCGGGGGTAGCGGGGGACGCACAGATACGCAGTATTTT.

The chain carries TRBV28 and TRBJ1-2; D is possibly TRBD1 (6 bases). Germline V lookup: CDR1 MDHEN, CDR2 SYDVKM. V lost 6 bases to trimming and J lost 7 bases, with 15 bases between them. The CDR3 has 13 amino acids. In nucleotides, the CDR3 is TGTGCCAGCAGGAACAACAGGGCGGGTGGCTACACCTTC. Its translation: CASRNNRAGGYTF.

The rearrangement uses TRBV7-2 and TRBJ2-5; 8 nucleotides agree with TRBD1. The CDR3 runs to 14 residues. Unmatched junction bases numbered 11, after V lost 5 bases and J lost 9 bases. CDR1 and CDR2 (germline): SGHTA, FQGNSA. In nucleotides, the CDR3 is TGTGCCAGCAGCCTGCGGGACAGGCACGAGTCCCAGTACTTC. Amino acid sequence: CASSLRDRHESQYF.

The chain links TRBV30 to TRBJ2-3, with D maybe TRBD2 (5 bases). Trimming stripped 8 bases from V and 7 bases from J, with 10 bases between. From germline, CDR1 is GTSNPN and CDR2 SVGIG (reference sequence). The CDR3 contains 10 residues. The CDR3 region is CAGGLNTQYF. Written as DNA, the CDR3 is TGTGCCGGAGGACTCAATACGCAGTATTTT.

The chain links TRBV7-2 to TRBJ1-5; 7 bases match TRBD1. There are 14 residues in the CDR3. Germline CDR1 reads SGHTA; CDR2 reads FQGNSA. J was trimmed by 6 bases and V by 5 bases; bases with no gene match: 7. CDR3 residues: CASSDRARSQPQHF. For the CDR3, the DNA is TGTGCCAGCAGCGACAGGGCGCGGAGTCAGCCCCAGCATTTT.

The V gene is TRBV2, the J gene TRBJ2-5, with D perhaps matching TRBD2 (6 bases). With 6 bases removed from V and 4 bases from J, the gap between germline ends came to 15 bases. Germline lookup yields CDR1 SNHLY and CDR2 FYNNEI. The CDR3 covers 14 residues. The CDR3 DNA reads as TGTGCCAGCAGACCGGGACGGAGGGCAGAGACCCAGTACTTC. This gives the protein CASRPGRRAETQYF.

For the CDR3, the DNA is TGTGCCAGCAGCCCCCGAGGCAGGGGTTATGGCTACACCTTC. Its protein product is CASSPRGRGYGYTF. This rearrangement joins TRBV3-1 (or the pseudogene TRBV3-2) to TRBJ1-2, with D maybe TRBD1 (6 bases). This CDR3 comprises 14 residues. Germline V gene data show CDR1 as LGHDT and CDR2 as YNNKEL (reference sequence). V was cut by 4 bases and J by 5 bases, with 14 bases left in between.